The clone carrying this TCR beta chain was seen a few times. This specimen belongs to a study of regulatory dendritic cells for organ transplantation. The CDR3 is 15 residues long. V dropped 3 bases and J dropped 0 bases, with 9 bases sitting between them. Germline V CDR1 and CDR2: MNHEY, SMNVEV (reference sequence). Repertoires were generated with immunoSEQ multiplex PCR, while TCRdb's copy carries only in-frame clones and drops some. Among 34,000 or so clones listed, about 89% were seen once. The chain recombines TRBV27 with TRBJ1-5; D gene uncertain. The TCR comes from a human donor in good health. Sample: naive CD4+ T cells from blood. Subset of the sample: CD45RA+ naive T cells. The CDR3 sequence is CASSLAVGSNQPQHF. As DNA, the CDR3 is TGTGCCAGCAGTTTGGCGGTAGGTAGCAATCAGCCCCAGCATTTT.